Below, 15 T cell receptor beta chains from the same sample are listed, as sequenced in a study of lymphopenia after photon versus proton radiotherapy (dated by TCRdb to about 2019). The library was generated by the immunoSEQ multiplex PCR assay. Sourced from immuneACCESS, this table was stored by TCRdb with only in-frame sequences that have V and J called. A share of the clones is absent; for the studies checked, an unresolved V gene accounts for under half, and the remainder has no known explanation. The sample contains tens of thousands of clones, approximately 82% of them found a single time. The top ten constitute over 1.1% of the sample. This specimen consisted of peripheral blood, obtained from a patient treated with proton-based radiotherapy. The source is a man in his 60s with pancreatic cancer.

CDR3 sequence: CASSANPGELFF. CDR3 nucleotides: TGTGCCAGCAGCGCAAACCCCGGGGAGCTGTTTTTT. The chain is built from TRBV9 and TRBJ2-2; D unclear. Germline assignment: CDR1 SGDLS and CDR2 YYNGEE. The CDR3 runs to 12 residues. V lost 3 bases to trimming and J lost 6 bases, with 6 bases between them.

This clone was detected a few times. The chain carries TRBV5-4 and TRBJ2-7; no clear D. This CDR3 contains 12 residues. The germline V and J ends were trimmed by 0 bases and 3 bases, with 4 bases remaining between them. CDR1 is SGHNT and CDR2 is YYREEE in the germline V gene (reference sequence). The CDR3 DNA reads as TGTGCCAGCAGCTTGGTCGGCTACGAGCAGTACTTC. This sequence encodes CASSLVGYEQYF.

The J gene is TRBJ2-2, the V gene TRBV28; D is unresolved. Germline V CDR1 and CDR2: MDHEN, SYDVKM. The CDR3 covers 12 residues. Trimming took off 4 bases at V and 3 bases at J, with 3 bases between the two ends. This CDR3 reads CASSWYTGELFF. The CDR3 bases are TGTGCCAGCAGTTGGTACACCGGGGAGCTGTTTTTT.

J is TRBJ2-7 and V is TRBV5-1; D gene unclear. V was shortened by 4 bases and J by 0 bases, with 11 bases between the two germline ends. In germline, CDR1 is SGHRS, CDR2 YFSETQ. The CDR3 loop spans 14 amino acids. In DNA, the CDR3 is TGCGCCAGCAGCCCGGACGCGAACTCCTACGAGCAGTACTTC. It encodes CASSPDANSYEQYF. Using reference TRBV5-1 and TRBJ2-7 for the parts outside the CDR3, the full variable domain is KAGVTQTPRYLIKTRGQQVTLSCSPISGHRSVSWYQQTPGQGLQFLFEYFSETQRNKGNFPGRFSGRQFSNSRSEMNVSTLELGDSALYLCASSPDANSYEQYFGPGTRLTVT.

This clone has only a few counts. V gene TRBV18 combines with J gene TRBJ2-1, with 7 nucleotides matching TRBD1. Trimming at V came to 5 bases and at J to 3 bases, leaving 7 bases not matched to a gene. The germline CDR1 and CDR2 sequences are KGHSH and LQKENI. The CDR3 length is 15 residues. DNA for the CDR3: TGTGCCAGCTCATCAAATTGGGACAGCTACAATGAGCAGTTCTTC. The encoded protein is CASSSNWDSYNEQFF.

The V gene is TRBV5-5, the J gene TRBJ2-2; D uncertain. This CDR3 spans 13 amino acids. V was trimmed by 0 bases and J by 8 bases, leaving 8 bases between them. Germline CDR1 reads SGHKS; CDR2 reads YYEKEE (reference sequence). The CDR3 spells CASSLEGTGELFF. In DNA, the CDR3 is TGTGCCAGCAGCTTGGAGGGAACGGGGGAGCTGTTTTTT.

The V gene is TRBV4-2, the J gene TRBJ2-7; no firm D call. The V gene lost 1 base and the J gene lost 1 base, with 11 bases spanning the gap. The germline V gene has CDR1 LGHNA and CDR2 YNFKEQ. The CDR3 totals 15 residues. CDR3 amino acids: CASSQGAGPSYEQYF. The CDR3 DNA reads TGTGCCAGCAGCCAAGGGGCAGGTCCTTCCTACGAGCAGTACTTC.

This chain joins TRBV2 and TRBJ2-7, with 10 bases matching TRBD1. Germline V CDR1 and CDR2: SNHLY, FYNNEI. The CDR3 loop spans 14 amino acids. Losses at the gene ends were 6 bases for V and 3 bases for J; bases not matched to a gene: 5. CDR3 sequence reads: CASRWGQGIYEQYF. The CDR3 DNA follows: TGTGCCAGCAGGTGGGGACAGGGGATCTACGAGCAGTACTTC.

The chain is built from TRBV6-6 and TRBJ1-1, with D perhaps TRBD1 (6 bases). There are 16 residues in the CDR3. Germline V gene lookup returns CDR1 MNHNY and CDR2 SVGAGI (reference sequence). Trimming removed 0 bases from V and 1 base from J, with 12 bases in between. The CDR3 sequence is CASSYSNRVGNTEAFF. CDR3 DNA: TGTGCCAGCAGTTACTCAAACAGGGTGGGGAACACTGAAGCTTTCTTT.

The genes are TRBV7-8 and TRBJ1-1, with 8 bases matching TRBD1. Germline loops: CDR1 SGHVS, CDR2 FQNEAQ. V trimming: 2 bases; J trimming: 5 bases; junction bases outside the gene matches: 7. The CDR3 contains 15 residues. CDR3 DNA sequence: TGTGCCAGCAGCTTAAAGTACAGGGGGGAAACTGAAGCTTTCTTT. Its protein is CASSLKYRGETEAFF.

CDR3 coding DNA: TGTGCCAGCAGTGCAGGGGGCGCTGGGGCCAACGTCCTGACTTTC. The encoded protein is CASSAGGAGANVLTF. The J gene is TRBJ2-6, the V gene TRBV6-1; 8 bases align to TRBD1. This CDR3 contains 15 residues. Germline CDR1 is MNHNS and CDR2 is SASEGT. The V segment lost 4 bases and the J segment 2 bases; nucleotides outside the gene matches: 1.

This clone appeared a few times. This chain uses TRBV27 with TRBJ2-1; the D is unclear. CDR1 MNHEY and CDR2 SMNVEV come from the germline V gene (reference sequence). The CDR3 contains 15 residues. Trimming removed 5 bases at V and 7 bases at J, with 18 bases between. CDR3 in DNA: TGTGCCAGCAGTCCCCGGACGGGTCTGGGGAATGAGCAGTTCTTC. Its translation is CASSPRTGLGNEQFF.

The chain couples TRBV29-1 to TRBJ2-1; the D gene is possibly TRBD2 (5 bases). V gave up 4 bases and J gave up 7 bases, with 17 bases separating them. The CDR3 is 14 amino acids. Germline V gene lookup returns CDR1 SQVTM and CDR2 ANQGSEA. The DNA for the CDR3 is TGCAGCGTTGTCAGGTCTGCTAGCATGAATGAGCAGTTCTTC. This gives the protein CSVVRSASMNEQFF.

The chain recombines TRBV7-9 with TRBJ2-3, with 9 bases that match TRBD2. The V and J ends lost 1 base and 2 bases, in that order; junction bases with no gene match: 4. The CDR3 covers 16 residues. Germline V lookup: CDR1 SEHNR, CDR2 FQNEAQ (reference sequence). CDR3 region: CASSLGLAGTTDTQYF. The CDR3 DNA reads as TGTGCCAGCAGCTTAGGCCTAGCGGGAACCACAGATACGCAGTATTTT.

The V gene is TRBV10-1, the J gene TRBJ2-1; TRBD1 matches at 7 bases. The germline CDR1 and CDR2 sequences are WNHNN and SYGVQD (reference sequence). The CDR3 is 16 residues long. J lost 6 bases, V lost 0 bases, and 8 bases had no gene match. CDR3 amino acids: CASSESSGTVFNEQFF. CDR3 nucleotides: TGCGCCAGCAGTGAGTCCTCCGGGACAGTCTTCAATGAGCAGTTCTTC.